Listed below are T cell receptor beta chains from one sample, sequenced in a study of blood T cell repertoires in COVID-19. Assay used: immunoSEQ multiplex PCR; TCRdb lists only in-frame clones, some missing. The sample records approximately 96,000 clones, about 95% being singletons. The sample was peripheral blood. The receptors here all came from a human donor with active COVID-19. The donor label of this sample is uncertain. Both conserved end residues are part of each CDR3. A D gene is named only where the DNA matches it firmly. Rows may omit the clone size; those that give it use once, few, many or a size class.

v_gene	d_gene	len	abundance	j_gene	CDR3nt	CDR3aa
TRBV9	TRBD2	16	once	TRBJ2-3	TGTGCCAGCAGCCCTACCGGGGGGGGTAGCACAGATACGCAGTATTTT	CASSPTGGGSTDTQYF
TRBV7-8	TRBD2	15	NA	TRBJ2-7	TGTGCCAGCAGCGAAGGACTAGGGAGCTCCTACGAGCAGTACTTC	CASSEGLGSSYEQYF
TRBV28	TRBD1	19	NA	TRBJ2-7	TGTGCCAGCAGTATGTGGGGACAGGGGAAATCGGGGCTGGAGTACGAGCAGTACTTC	CASSMWGQGKSGLEYEQYF
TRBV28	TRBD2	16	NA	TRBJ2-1	TGTGCCAGCAGTCTAACTAGCGGGAGAATTCTCAATGAGCAGTTCTTC	CASSLTSGRILNEQFF
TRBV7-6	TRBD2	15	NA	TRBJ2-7	TGTGCCAGCAGCCCTTACGGGGAGGGTTCCTACGAGCAGTACTTC	CASSPYGEGSYEQYF
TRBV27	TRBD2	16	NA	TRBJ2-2	TGTGCCAGCAGTCCCCGGGGGGGCATTTACACCGGGGAGCTGTTTTTT	CASSPRGGIYTGELFF
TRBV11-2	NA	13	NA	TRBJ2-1	TGTGCCAGCACCTCCCCTAACTACAATGAGCAGTTCTTC	CASTSPNYNEQFF
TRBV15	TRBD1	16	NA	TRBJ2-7	TGTGCCACCAGCAGAGATCACCAGGGGGCAATCAACGAGCAGTACTTC	CATSRDHQGAINEQYF
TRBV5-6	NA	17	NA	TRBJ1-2	TGTGCCAGCAGCTTAAGCCGCTGGACTGAAGCTAACTATGGCTACACCTTC	CASSLSRWTEANYGYTF
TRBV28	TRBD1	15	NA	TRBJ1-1	TGTGCCAGCAGTCCTACGGACAGGCAGCTCACTGAAGCTTTCTTT	CASSPTDRQLTEAFF
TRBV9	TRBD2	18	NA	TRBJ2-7	TGTGCCAGCAGCCAAGGAGCGAGCGGGGGGGCTTATCTCTACGAGCAGTACTTC	CASSQGASGGAYLYEQYF
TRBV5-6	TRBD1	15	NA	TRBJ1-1	TGTGCCAGCAGCTTCCTGACAGGGGGGAACACTGAAGCTTTCTTT	CASSFLTGGNTEAFF
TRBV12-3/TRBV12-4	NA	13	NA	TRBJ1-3	TGTGCCAGCAGTTCTAGTGCCCCGGACACCATATATTTT	CASSSSAPDTIYF
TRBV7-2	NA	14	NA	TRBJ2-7	TGTGCCAGCAGCCTCGGGACACGGACCTACGAGCAGTACTTC	CASSLGTRTYEQYF
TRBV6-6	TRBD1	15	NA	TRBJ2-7	TGTGCCAGCAGTTATGGGACAGGGGGGGCCTACGAGCAGTACTTC	CASSYGTGGAYEQYF
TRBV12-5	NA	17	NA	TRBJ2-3	TGTGCTAGTGGTTTGGTACTTGGAGGGCCGACCACAGATACGCAGTATTTT	CASGLVLGGPTTDTQYF
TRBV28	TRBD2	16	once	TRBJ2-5	TGTGCCAGCAGTTTTTACACTAGCGGGAGGGGGGAGACCCAGTACTTC	CASSFYTSGRGETQYF
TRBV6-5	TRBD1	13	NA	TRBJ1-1	TGTGCCAGCAGGTCCTCAGGGGGCTCGGAAGCTTTCTTT	CASRSSGGSEAFF
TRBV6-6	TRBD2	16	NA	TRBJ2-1	TGTGCCAGCAGAGCCTCAGCGGGAGGAGGGGGCAATGAGCAGTTCTTC	CASRASAGGGGNEQFF
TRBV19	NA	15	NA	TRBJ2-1	TGTGCCAGTAGTATCCTTAGCGGATCAGACAATGAGCAGTTCTTC	CASSILSGSDNEQFF
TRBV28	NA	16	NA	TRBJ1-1	TGTGCCAGCAGTTTTATGGGAGGGGTCATGAACACTGAAGCTTTCTTT	CASSFMGGVMNTEAFF
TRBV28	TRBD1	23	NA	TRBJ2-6	TGTGCCAGCAGTTTATTGATCGCGCCCCGAAACAGGGGGGACAGCTCTGGGGCCAACGTCCTGACTTTC	CASSLLIAPRNRGDSSGANVLTF
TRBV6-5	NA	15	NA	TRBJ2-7	TGTGCCAGCAGTTACTCCCAGGCCTCGTCCTACGAGCAGTACTTC	CASSYSQASSYEQYF
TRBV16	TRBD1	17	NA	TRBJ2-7	TGTGCCAGCAGCCAATTGGCATCGGGACAGGGCTACTACGAGCAGTACTTC	CASSQLASGQGYYEQYF
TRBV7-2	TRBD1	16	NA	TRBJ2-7	TGTGCCAGCAGCACCCAAGTGGGGACAGCTACCTACGAGCAGTACTTC	CASSTQVGTATYEQYF
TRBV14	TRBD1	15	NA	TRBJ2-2	TGTGCCAGCAGCCCCCCAGGGGGCAACACCGGGGAGCTGTTTTTT	CASSPPGGNTGELFF
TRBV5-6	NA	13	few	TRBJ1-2	TGTGCCAGCAGCTTGGGGAGAACCTATGGCTACACCTTC	CASSLGRTYGYTF